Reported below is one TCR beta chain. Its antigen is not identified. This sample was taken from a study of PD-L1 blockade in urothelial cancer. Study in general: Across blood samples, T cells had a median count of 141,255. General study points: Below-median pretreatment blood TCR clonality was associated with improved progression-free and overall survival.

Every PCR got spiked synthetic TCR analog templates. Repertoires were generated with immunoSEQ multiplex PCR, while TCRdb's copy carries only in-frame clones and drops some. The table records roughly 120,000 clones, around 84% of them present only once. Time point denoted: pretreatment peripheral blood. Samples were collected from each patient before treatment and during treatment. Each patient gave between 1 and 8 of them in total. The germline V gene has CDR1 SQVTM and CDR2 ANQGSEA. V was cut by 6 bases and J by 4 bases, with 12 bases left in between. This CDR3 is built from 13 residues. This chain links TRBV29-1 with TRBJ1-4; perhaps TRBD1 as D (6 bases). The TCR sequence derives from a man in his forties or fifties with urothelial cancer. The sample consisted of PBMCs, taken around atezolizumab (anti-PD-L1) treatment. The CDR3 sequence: CSVYTGINEKLFF. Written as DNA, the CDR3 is TGCAGCGTCTACACAGGGATTAATGAAAAACTGTTTTTT.